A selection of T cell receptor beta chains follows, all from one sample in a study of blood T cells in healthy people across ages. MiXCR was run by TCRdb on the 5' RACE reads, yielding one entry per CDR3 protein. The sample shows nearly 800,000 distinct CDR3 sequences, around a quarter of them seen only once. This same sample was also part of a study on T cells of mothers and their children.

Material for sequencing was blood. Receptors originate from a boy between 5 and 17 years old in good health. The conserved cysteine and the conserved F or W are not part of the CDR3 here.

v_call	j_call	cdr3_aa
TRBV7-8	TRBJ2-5	ASSGDETGAAETQY
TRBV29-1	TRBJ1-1	SVEGLWSGERDTEAS
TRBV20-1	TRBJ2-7	SARSQDRFFHEQY
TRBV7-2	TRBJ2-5	ASSYLTSGEETQY
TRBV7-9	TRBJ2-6	ASSLGSVPRLA
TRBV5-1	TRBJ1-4	ASSRQTTNEKLF
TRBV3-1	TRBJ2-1	ASSQGPSVGSYNEQF
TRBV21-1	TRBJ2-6	ASSKEHSGANVLT
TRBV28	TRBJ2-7	ASSPSAGVTYEQY
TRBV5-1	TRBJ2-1	ASSSPQGAREQF
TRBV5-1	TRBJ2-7	ASSYRDRESEQY
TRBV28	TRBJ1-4	ASSFNSGAINEKLF
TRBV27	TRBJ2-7	ASSSLWEGPREQY
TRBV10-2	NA	ASSDGMGPGRETQY
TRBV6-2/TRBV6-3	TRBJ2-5	ASSYNSGAETQY
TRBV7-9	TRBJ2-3	ASSQNSGGATDTQY
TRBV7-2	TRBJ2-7	ASSSTSYEQY
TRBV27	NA	AGSLTSGAYNEQF
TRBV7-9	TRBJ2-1	ASSFSSWAGGPHNEQF
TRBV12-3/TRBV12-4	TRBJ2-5	ASSRGQGVQETQY
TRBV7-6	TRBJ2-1	ASSARLASYNEQF
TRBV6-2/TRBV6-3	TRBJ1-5	ASSYVRAGQPQH
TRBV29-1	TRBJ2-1	SVERTRVEDEQF